One sample yielded the 7 T cell receptor beta chains listed below, sequenced in a study of blood T cells in healthy people across ages. A second PCR of roughly 7 to 11 cycles used a sample-barcoded 5' primer and a J-beta primer mix. From the 5' RACE reads, TCRdb called clonotypes with MiXCR, one entry per CDR3 protein. This sample yields hundreds of thousands of distinct CDR3 sequences, of which 45% to 70% are seen a single time; around 24% belongs to the top ten. Sequencing input: blood. The receptors stem from a man aged 40-50 years in good health.

The chain recombines TRBV9 with TRBJ1-2; the D gene is possibly TRBD1 (5 bases). This CDR3 spans 15 amino acids. Germline CDR1 SGDLS, CDR2 YYNGEE. V dropped 3 bases and J dropped 3 bases, with 15 bases sitting between them. In DNA form, the CDR3 reads TGTGCCAGCAGCGCGGCGGGGGGAGGGGACTATGGCTACACCTTC. It yields the protein CASSAAGGGDYGYTF. Variable domain in full (rest from reference TRBV9 and TRBJ1-2): DSGVTQTPKHLITATGQRVTLRCSPRSGDLSVYWYQQSLDQGLQFLIQYYNGEERAKGNILERFSAQQFPDLHSELNLSSLELGDSALYFCASSAAGGGDYGYTFGSGTRLTVV.

The J gene is TRBJ2-7, the V gene TRBV7-9, with 9 nucleotides matching TRBD1. The DNA end is more similar to TRBJ2-5, so the J call may be wrong. The length of the CDR3 is 15 residues. Germline assignment: CDR1 SEHNR and CDR2 FQNEAQ (reference sequence). This chain's CDR3 is CASSQHRGRRETQYF. CDR3 DNA: TGTGCCAGCAGCCAACACAGGGGGCGCCGAGAGACCCAGTACTTC.

This chain connects TRBV4-3 to TRBJ2-7; D uncertain. Germline CDR1 LGHNA, CDR2 YSLEER. V was pared by 0 bases and J by 0 bases, with 9 bases between. The CDR3 contains 15 residues. The CDR3 sequence: CASSQERQSSYEQYF. CDR3 in DNA: TGCGCCAGCAGCCAAGAGAGGCAGAGCTCCTACGAGCAGTACTTC.

This clonotype showed up just a few times. The rearrangement joins TRBV3-1 to TRBJ2-3; 10 bases are shared with TRBD2. The CDR3 has 16 residues. The germline V gene has CDR1 LGHDT and CDR2 YNNKEL (reference sequence). Trimming took 1 base from V and 5 from J; bases not matched to a gene: 6. CDR3 DNA: TGTGCCAGCAGCCAAGGTATAACTAGCGGGGAAGATACGCAGTATTTT. Residues: CASSQGITSGEDTQYF.

The chain recombines TRBV4-3 with TRBJ2-3, with a weak D call TRBD1 (5 bases). Germline-derived CDR1 and CDR2 are LGHNA and YSLEER. Trimming pared 0 bases from V and 6 bases from J, leaving 19 bases between. This CDR3 comprises 17 residues. The CDR3 nucleotides read TGCGCCAGCAGCCAAGACTCTATCCCCAGGGTCAGCGATACGCAGTATTTT. Translation gives CASSQDSIPRVSDTQYF.

The J gene is TRBJ2-1, the V gene TRBV29-1; no clear D. Germline CDR1 is SQVTM and CDR2 is ANQGSEA. The V and J ends lost 6 bases and 5 bases respectively, with 8 bases between them. The CDR3 sequence is 11 residues long. CDR3: CSVGQDNEQFF. The CDR3 DNA reads TGCAGCGTAGGCCAGGACAATGAGCAGTTCTTC.

This clonotype was counted only a few times. The V call is TRBV7-6, the J call TRBJ2-3; D tentatively fits TRBD1 or TRBD2 (7 bases each). Trimming left V 2 bases short and J 6 bases short, with 12 bases between. The CDR3 totals 14 residues. Germline V gene data show CDR1 as SGHVS and CDR2 as FNYEAQ. The CDR3 DNA reads as TGTGCCAGCAGCTTAAACAGGGGAGGGGATACGCAGTATTTT. Its protein product is CASSLNRGGDTQYF.